A selection of T cell receptor beta chains follows, all from one sample in a study of blood T cell repertoires in COVID-19. Sequencing used immunoSEQ multiplex PCR; TCRdb keeps in-frame clones, though not all of them. This repertoire shows hundreds of thousands of clones, more than 75% found once; its top ten account for over 1%. Specimen: peripheral blood. All receptors derive from a man aged 70-80 years with acute or convalescent COVID-19. CDR3s include the opening cysteine and the closing phenylalanine or tryptophan. D genes are given only for firm matches. Some rows have no size entry. The others give once, few or many, or a class for an expanded clone.

clone_size: NA; v_call: TRBV18; j_call: TRBJ2-1; d_call: TRBD1; cdr3_aa: CASSQNRGPEQFF; cdr3_nt: TGTGCCAGCTCACAAAATAGGGGGCCGGAGCAGTTCTTC
clone_size: NA; v_call: TRBV5-4; j_call: TRBJ2-2; d_call: NA; cdr3_aa: CASSLQGFKGELFF; cdr3_nt: TGTGCCAGCAGCCTCCAGGGTTTTAAGGGGGAGCTGTTTTTT
clone_size: few; v_call: TRBV4-3; j_call: TRBJ2-3; d_call: NA; cdr3_aa: CASSPQGIPLLTDTQYF; cdr3_nt: TGCGCCAGCAGCCCCCAGGGGATCCCCCTACTCACAGATACGCAGTATTTT
clone_size: NA; v_call: TRBV18; j_call: TRBJ2-5; d_call: NA; cdr3_aa: CASSPGPYQETQYF; cdr3_nt: TGTGCCAGCTCACCGGGCCCTTATCAAGAGACCCAGTACTTC
clone_size: NA; v_call: TRBV18; j_call: TRBJ2-1; d_call: TRBD2; cdr3_aa: CASTGLADTEQFF; cdr3_nt: TGTGCCAGCACGGGACTAGCCGATACTGAGCAGTTCTTC
clone_size: NA; v_call: TRBV7-2; j_call: TRBJ1-1; d_call: TRBD1; cdr3_aa: CASSPTGGGEAFF; cdr3_nt: TGTGCCAGCAGCCCGACAGGGGGAGGTGAAGCTTTCTTT
clone_size: NA; v_call: TRBV18; j_call: TRBJ2-2; d_call: NA; cdr3_aa: CASSPLQGAGELFF; cdr3_nt: TGTGCCAGCTCACCACTCCAAGGAGCCGGGGAGCTGTTTTTT
clone_size: few; v_call: TRBV7-9; j_call: TRBJ2-3; d_call: TRBD1; cdr3_aa: CASTGTGSTDTQYF; cdr3_nt: TGTGCCAGCACAGGGACAGGGTCGACAGATACGCAGTATTTT
clone_size: NA; v_call: TRBV6-2/TRBV6-3; j_call: TRBJ1-5; d_call: TRBD1; cdr3_aa: CASSTRTGEALNQPQHF; cdr3_nt: TGTGCCAGCAGTACCCGGACAGGGGAGGCCCTTAATCAGCCCCAGCATTTT
clone_size: NA; v_call: TRBV27; j_call: TRBJ2-1; d_call: NA; cdr3_aa: CASSLGRGHEQFF; cdr3_nt: TGTGCCAGCAGTTTAGGCAGGGGCCATGAGCAGTTCTTC
clone_size: once; v_call: TRBV6-1; j_call: TRBJ2-7; d_call: TRBD2; cdr3_aa: CASSERAVAGAREQYF; cdr3_nt: TGTGCCAGCAGTGAAAGGGCGGTAGCGGGAGCTCGAGAGCAGTACTTC
clone_size: NA; v_call: TRBV6-2/TRBV6-3; j_call: TRBJ2-2; d_call: NA; cdr3_aa: CASSPWGEAGELFF; cdr3_nt: TGTGCCAGCAGTCCCTGGGGGGAGGCCGGGGAGCTGTTTTTT
clone_size: NA; v_call: TRBV6-5; j_call: TRBJ2-5; d_call: NA; cdr3_aa: CASRQTRGSFETQYF; cdr3_nt: TGTGCCAGCAGACAAACCCGGGGGTCTTTCGAGACCCAGTACTTC
clone_size: NA; v_call: TRBV30; j_call: TRBJ1-6; d_call: NA; cdr3_aa: CAWSRDSPLHF; cdr3_nt: TGTGCCTGGAGTCGCGATTCACCCCTCCACTTT
clone_size: NA; v_call: TRBV30; j_call: TRBJ2-1; d_call: NA; cdr3_aa: CAWSTYNEQFF; cdr3_nt: TGTGCCTGGAGTACTTACAATGAGCAGTTCTTC
clone_size: NA; v_call: TRBV11-2; j_call: TRBJ1-6; d_call: TRBD1; cdr3_aa: CASSLDRGPLQGSPLHF; cdr3_nt: TGTGCCAGCAGCCTCGACAGGGGCCCCCTCCAGGGCTCACCCCTCCACTTT
clone_size: NA; v_call: TRBV7-9; j_call: TRBJ2-2; d_call: NA; cdr3_aa: CASRSPSRVTGELFF; cdr3_nt: TGTGCCAGCAGGTCCCCATCGAGGGTCACCGGGGAGCTGTTTTTT
clone_size: NA; v_call: TRBV4-2; j_call: TRBJ2-3; d_call: TRBD2; cdr3_aa: CASSQGLAGADTQYF; cdr3_nt: TGTGCCAGCAGCCAAGGGCTAGCGGGGGCAGATACGCAGTATTTT
clone_size: NA; v_call: TRBV5-4; j_call: TRBJ1-2; d_call: NA; cdr3_aa: CASSLTPSGASYGYTF; cdr3_nt: TGTGCCAGCAGCTTGACCCCCTCGGGAGCATCTTATGGCTACACCTTC
clone_size: NA; v_call: TRBV7-3; j_call: TRBJ1-1; d_call: NA; cdr3_aa: CASSQGGDVGTEAFF; cdr3_nt: TGTGCCAGCAGCCAAGGGGGGGACGTTGGTACTGAAGCTTTCTTT
clone_size: NA; v_call: TRBV12-3/TRBV12-4; j_call: TRBJ1-1; d_call: TRBD1; cdr3_aa: CASSIDRVSEAFF; cdr3_nt: TGTGCCAGCAGTATCGACAGGGTCAGTGAAGCTTTCTTT
clone_size: NA; v_call: TRBV5-4; j_call: TRBJ2-1; d_call: TRBD2; cdr3_aa: CASSSGLAGGRNEQFF; cdr3_nt: TGTGCCAGCAGCTCGGGACTAGCGGGAGGAAGGAATGAGCAGTTCTTC
clone_size: NA; v_call: TRBV19; j_call: TRBJ2-1; d_call: NA; cdr3_aa: CASNLQGSSYNEQFF; cdr3_nt: TGTGCCAGTAACCTACAGGGAAGCTCCTACAATGAGCAGTTCTTC
clone_size: NA; v_call: TRBV29-1; j_call: TRBJ1-1; d_call: NA; cdr3_aa: CSVRLPRYPNTEAFF; cdr3_nt: TGCAGCGTAAGACTACCCAGGTACCCGAACACTGAAGCTTTCTTT
clone_size: NA; v_call: TRBV5-4; j_call: TRBJ2-2; d_call: TRBD2; cdr3_aa: CASSLGLAGSGELFF; cdr3_nt: TGTGCCAGCAGCCTAGGACTAGCGGGATCCGGGGAGCTGTTTTTT
clone_size: NA; v_call: TRBV4-2; j_call: TRBJ2-5; d_call: NA; cdr3_aa: CASSQGVRASEETQYF; cdr3_nt: TGTGCCAGCAGCCAAGGCGTTCGGGCTAGCGAAGAGACCCAGTACTTC
clone_size: NA; v_call: TRBV28; j_call: TRBJ2-7; d_call: NA; cdr3_aa: CASRGFGGLNYEQYF; cdr3_nt: TGTGCCAGCAGGGGGTTCGGGGGACTCAACTACGAGCAGTACTTC
clone_size: NA; v_call: TRBV7-9; j_call: TRBJ2-3; d_call: NA; cdr3_aa: CASSPVTDTQYF; cdr3_nt: TGTGCCAGCAGCCCGGTCACAGATACGCAGTATTTT
clone_size: NA; v_call: TRBV2; j_call: TRBJ1-5; d_call: NA; cdr3_aa: CASSEIRGGNQPQHF; cdr3_nt: TGTGCCAGCAGTGAAATCAGGGGTGGCAATCAGCCCCAGCATTTT
clone_size: NA; v_call: TRBV4-3; j_call: TRBJ1-5; d_call: NA; cdr3_aa: CASSQEAQGSSQPQHF; cdr3_nt: TGCGCCAGCAGCCAAGAGGCGCAGGGATCGAGTCAGCCCCAGCATTTT
clone_size: NA; v_call: TRBV15; j_call: TRBJ1-5; d_call: NA; cdr3_aa: CATSRHPGSNQPQHF; cdr3_nt: TGTGCCACCAGCAGACATCCGGGTAGCAATCAGCCCCAGCATTTT
clone_size: NA; v_call: TRBV18; j_call: TRBJ1-1; d_call: NA; cdr3_aa: CASSPPAGWNTEAFF; cdr3_nt: TGTGCCAGCTCACCACCGGCAGGGTGGAACACTGAAGCTTTCTTT
clone_size: NA; v_call: TRBV28; j_call: TRBJ1-1; d_call: TRBD1; cdr3_aa: CASSYLQGGGQAEAFF; cdr3_nt: TGTGCCAGCAGTTACCTGCAGGGGGGCGGGCAAGCTGAAGCTTTCTTT
clone_size: NA; v_call: TRBV9; j_call: TRBJ2-1; d_call: NA; cdr3_aa: CASSVELGSYNEQFF; cdr3_nt: TGTGCCAGCAGCGTAGAACTAGGCTCCTACAATGAGCAGTTCTTC
clone_size: NA; v_call: TRBV5-6; j_call: TRBJ1-1; d_call: NA; cdr3_aa: CASSSVWNTEAFF; cdr3_nt: TGTGCCAGCAGCTCTGTCTGGAACACTGAAGCTTTCTTT
clone_size: few; v_call: TRBV6-1; j_call: TRBJ2-1; d_call: TRBD2; cdr3_aa: CASSELAAIYNEQFF; cdr3_nt: TGTGCCAGCAGTGAACTAGCGGCGATCTACAATGAGCAGTTCTTC
clone_size: NA; v_call: TRBV5-1; j_call: TRBJ2-7; d_call: NA; cdr3_aa: CASSLEAGSSYEQYF; cdr3_nt: TGCGCCAGCAGCTTGGAAGCTGGGAGCTCCTACGAGCAGTACTTC
clone_size: NA; v_call: TRBV28; j_call: TRBJ1-3; d_call: NA; cdr3_aa: CASSTVGASGNTIYF; cdr3_nt: TGTGCCAGCAGTACAGTTGGGGCTTCTGGAAACACCATATATTTT